Each of the 3 T cell receptor beta chains below was sequenced from the same sample in a study of blood T cell repertoires in COVID-19. Sequencing used immunoSEQ multiplex PCR; TCRdb keeps in-frame clones, though not all of them. Of hundreds of thousands of clones in the sample, 85% are singletons; the top ten hold 9.1%. The sample was PBMCs or T cells enriched from blood (not recorded which). These receptors were collected from a woman aged 45-65 years with acute COVID-19.

The chain links TRBV7-9 to TRBJ1-1, with a weak D call TRBD1 (5 bases). Trimming left V 4 bases short and J 5 bases short, with 20 bases between. Germline V lookup: CDR1 SEHNR, CDR2 FQNEAQ (reference sequence). The CDR3 loop spans 16 amino acids. The CDR3 protein is CASSSHAGLGRTEAFF. Here the CDR3 DNA reads TGTGCCAGCAGCTCACACGCAGGGTTGGGGCGGACTGAAGCTTTCTTT.

The chain is built from TRBV30 and TRBJ1-2; D unclear. The CDR3 totals 15 residues. V lost 1 base, J lost 4 bases, and 16 bases lay in between. The V gene's germline CDR1 is GTSNPN and CDR2 SVGIG (reference sequence). The CDR3 here is CAWSAPPEWLYGYTF. The CDR3 DNA is TGTGCCTGGAGTGCCCCCCCGGAGTGGCTCTATGGCTACACCTTC.

The chain couples TRBV4-3 to TRBJ1-1; weak D call: TRBD1 (5 bases). The CDR3 has 15 residues. Trimming stripped 0 bases from V and 13 bases from J, with 21 bases between. Germline loops: CDR1 LGHNA, CDR2 YSLEER. The CDR3 nucleotides read TGCGCCAGCAGCCAAGAAAATGGGGCTGCACTGAAGGGTTTCTTT. Protein sequence: CASSQENGAALKGFF.